This T cell receptor (beta chain) comes out of a study of blood T cell repertoires in COVID-19. Study details: Donors in the United States, Italy and Spain gave samples during acute or convalescent COVID-19. PBMCs, B-cell-depleted T cells, or T cells provided the cDNA or gDNA that made up the material.

This CDR3 comprises 13 residues. Looked up from germline, CDR1 is MNHEY and CDR2 is SVGAGI. J was trimmed by 2 bases and V by 6 bases; bases with no gene match: 2. Profiling relied on immunoSEQ multiplex PCR, and the TCRdb table lists in-frame clones only, not all of them. The repertoire consists of just over 250,000 clones, with 88% occurring once and the leading ten covering roughly 4%. A remark on this clone: Distinct nucleotide sequences in the sample also encode this CDR3.

Source material: peripheral blood. The sequence came from a man aged 55 to 69 who had recovered from COVID-19. The chain recombines TRBV6-5 with TRBJ2-7; TRBD1 matches 9 bases. CDR3 sequence reads: CASSRDRAYEQYF. The CDR3 region has the DNA TGTGCCAGCAGCCGGGACAGGGCCTACGAGCAGTACTTC.